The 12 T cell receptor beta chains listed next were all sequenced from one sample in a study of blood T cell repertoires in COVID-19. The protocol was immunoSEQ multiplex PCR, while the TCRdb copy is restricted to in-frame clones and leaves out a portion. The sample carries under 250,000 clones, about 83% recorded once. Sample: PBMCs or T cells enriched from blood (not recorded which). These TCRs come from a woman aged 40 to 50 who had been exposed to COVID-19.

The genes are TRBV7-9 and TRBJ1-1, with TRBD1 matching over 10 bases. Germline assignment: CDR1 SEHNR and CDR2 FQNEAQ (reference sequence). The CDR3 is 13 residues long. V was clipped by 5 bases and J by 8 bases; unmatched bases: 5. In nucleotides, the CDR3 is TGTGCCAGCAGCCGAAGGACAGGGGGAGAAGCTTTCTTT. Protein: CASSRRTGGEAFF.

The CDR3 protein is CASSSGEDTQYF. In nucleotides, the CDR3 is TGTGCCAGCAGTTCCGGGGAAGATACGCAGTATTTT. The V gene is TRBV27, the J gene TRBJ2-3, with a weak D call TRBD2 (5 bases). Germline CDR1 is MNHEY and CDR2 is SMNVEV (reference sequence). Trimming removed 4 bases from V and 5 bases from J, with 7 bases in between. This CDR3 is 12 amino acids long.

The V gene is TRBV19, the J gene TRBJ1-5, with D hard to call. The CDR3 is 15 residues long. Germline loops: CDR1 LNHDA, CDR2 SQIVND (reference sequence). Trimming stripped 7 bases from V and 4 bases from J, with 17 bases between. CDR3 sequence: CASMMVAETNQPQHF. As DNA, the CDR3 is TGTGCCAGTATGATGGTGGCGGAAACTAATCAGCCCCAGCATTTT.

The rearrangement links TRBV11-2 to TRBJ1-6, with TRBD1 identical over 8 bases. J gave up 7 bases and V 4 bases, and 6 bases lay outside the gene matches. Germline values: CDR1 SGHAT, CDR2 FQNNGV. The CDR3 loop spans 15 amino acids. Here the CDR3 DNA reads TGTGCCAGCAGCTACTTGACAGGGGCGAATTCACCCCTCCACTTT. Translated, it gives CASSYLTGANSPLHF.

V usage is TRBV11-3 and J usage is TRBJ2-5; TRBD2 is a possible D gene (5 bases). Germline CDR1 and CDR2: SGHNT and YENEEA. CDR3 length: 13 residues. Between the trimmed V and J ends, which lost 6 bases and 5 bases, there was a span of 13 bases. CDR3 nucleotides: TGTGCCAGCAGTCCTGACCGGAGGGAGACCCAGTACTTC. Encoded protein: CASSPDRRETQYF.

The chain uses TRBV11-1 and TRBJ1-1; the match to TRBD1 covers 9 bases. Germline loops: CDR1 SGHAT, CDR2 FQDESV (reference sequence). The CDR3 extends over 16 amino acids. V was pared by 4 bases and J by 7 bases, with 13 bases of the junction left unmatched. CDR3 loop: CASSSNAGTGIDEAFF. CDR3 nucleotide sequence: TGTGCCAGCAGCTCAAATGCCGGGACAGGGATCGATGAAGCTTTCTTT.

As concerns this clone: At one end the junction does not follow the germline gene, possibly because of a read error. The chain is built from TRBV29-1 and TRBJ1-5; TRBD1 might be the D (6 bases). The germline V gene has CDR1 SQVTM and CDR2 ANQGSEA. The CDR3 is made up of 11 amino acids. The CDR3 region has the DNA TGCAGCGTTCGGACAGATCAAAGGTTGGATTTT. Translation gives CSVRTDQRLDF. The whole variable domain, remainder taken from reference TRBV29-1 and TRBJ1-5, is SAVISQKPSRDICQRGTSLTIQCQVDSQVTMMFWYRQQPGQSLTLIATANQGSEATYESGFVIDKFPISRPNLTFSTLTVSNMSPEDSSIYLCSVRTDQRLDFGDGTRLSIL.

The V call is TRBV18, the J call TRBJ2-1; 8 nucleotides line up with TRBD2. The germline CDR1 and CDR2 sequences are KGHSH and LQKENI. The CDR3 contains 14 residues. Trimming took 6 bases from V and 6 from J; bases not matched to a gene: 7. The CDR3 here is CASSPSGGGNEQFF. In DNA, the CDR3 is TGTGCCAGCTCCCCCTCGGGGGGGGGCAATGAGCAGTTCTTC.

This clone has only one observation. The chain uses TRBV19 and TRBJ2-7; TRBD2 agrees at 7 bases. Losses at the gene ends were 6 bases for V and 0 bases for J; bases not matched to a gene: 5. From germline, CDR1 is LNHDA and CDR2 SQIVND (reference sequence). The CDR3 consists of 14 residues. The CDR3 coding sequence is TGTGCCAGTAGCCAAAGCGGGGTCTCCTACGAGCAGTACTTC. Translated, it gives CASSQSGVSYEQYF.

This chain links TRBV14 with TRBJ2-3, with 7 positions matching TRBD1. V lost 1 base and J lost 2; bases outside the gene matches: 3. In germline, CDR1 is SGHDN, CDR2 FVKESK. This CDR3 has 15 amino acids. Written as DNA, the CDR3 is TGTGCCAGCAGCCAAGTGGACAGGACCACAGATACGCAGTATTTT. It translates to CASSQVDRTTDTQYF.

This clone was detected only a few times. CDR3 amino acids: CAIAGLGGDTQYF. Here the CDR3 DNA reads TGTGCCATCGCAGGACTAGGGGGAGATACGCAGTATTTT. This chain uses TRBV10-3 with TRBJ2-3, with a weak D call TRBD2 (7 bases). The V end lost 8 bases, the J end lost 5 bases, and 14 bases lay between the germline ends. Germline-derived CDR1 and CDR2 are ENHRY and SYGVKD. This CDR3 is built from 13 residues.

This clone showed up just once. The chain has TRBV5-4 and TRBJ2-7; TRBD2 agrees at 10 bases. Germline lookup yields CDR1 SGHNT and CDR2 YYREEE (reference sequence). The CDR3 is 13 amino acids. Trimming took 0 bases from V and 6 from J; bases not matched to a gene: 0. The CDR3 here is CASSLGTSGEQYF. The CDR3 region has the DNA TGTGCCAGCAGCTTGGGGACTAGCGGCGAGCAGTACTTC.